This entry concerns a single T cell receptor (beta chain). Its antigen is unidentified. This entry is derived from a study of OX40 agonist ivuxolimab in advanced cancers. The wider study: Treatment of patients was with ivuxolimab, an agonistic anti-OX40 (CD134) antibody. Of mixed ages from about 23 to 79 and averaging approximately 60 years, the group was about 80% male. Overall study findings and caveats: Those patients achieving a partial response at 0.1-3.0 mg/kg showed among the lowest clonal expansion.

The method was immunoSEQ multiplex PCR; TCRdb's version includes in-frame clones alone and lacks a portion of them. The table records about 40,000 clones, over 75% of them present only once. V lost 8 bases to trimming and J lost 0 bases; unmatched junction nucleotides: 5. The CDR3 is made up of 14 amino acids. Germline-derived CDR1 and CDR2 are SGHNT and YENEEA. The sequenced sample was CD4+ or CD8+ T cells sorted from blood, obtained in a trial of the OX40 agonist ivuxolimab. The origin of this receptor is an adult with an advanced solid tumor such as melanoma, head and neck, liver or kidney cancer. The chain joins TRBV11-3 to TRBJ2-3; 7 bases are a match to TRBD2. For the CDR3, the DNA is TGTGCCAGCTCGAGCGGGGCTAGCACAGATACGCAGTATTTT. Encoded protein: CASSSGASTDTQYF. Variable domain in full (rest from reference TRBV11-3 and TRBJ2-3): EAGVVQSPRYKIIEKKQPVAFWCNPISGHNTLYWYLQNLGQGPELLIRYENEEAVDDSQLPKDRFSAERLKGVDSTLKIQPAELGDSAVYLCASSSGASTDTQYFGPGTRLTVL.